This T cell receptor (beta chain) stems from a study of cytomegalovirus exposure and HLA in healthy donors. The wider study: Earlier, some 180 million T cells were analyzed, and more than 100 million unique TCR beta sequences were found among them.

13 Jbeta primers and 60 Vbeta primers were used for the PCR. TCRdb's copy holds only in-frame clones and misses some; the assay was immunoSEQ multiplex PCR. The sample carries 200,000 to 250,000 clones, approximately 82% recorded once. Germline lookup yields CDR1 MDHEN and CDR2 SYDVKM. V dropped 2 bases and J dropped 2 bases, with 6 bases sitting between them. The CDR3 has 13 residues. Sequencing was done on a sample of PBMCs. This sequence was found in a woman in her forties or fifties in good health and CMV-seropositive. The rearrangement uses TRBV28 and TRBJ1-2; no definite D call. The CDR3 here is CASSLGRNYGYTF. The CDR3 DNA is TGTGCCAGCAGTTTAGGCAGAAACTATGGCTACACCTTC.